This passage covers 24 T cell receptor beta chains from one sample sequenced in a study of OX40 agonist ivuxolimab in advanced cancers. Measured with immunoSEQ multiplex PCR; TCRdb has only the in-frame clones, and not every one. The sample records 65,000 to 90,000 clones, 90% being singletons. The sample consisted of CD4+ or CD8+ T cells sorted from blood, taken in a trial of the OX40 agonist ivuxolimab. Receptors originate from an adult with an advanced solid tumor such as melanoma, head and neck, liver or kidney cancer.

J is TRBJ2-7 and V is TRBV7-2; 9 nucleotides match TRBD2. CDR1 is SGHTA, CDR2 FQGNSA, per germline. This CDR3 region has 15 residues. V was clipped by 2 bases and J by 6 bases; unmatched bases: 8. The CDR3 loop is CASSLNAGGPSEQYF. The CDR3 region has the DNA TGTGCCAGCAGCTTAAACGCGGGAGGGCCTAGCGAGCAGTACTTC.

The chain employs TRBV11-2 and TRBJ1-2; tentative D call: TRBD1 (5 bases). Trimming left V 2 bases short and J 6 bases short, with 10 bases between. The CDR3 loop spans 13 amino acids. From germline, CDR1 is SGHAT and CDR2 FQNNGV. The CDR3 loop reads CASSLQQGHGYTF. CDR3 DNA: TGTGCCAGCAGCTTACAGCAGGGTCATGGCTACACCTTC.

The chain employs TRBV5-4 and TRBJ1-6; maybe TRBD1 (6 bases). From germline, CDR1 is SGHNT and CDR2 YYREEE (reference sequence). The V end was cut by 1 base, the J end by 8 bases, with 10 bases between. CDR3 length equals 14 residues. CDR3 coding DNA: TGTGCCAGCAGCTTGAACAGGGCTGATTCACCCCTCCACTTT. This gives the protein CASSLNRADSPLHF.

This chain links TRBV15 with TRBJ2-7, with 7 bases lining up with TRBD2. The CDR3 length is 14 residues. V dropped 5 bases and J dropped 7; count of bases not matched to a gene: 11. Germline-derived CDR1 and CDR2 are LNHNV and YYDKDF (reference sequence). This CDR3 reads CATSPNLGLREQYF. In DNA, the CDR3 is TGTGCCACCAGCCCTAACCTGGGACTACGGGAGCAGTACTTC. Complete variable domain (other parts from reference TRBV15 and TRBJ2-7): DAMVIQNPRYQVTQFGKPVTLSCSQTLNHNVMYWYQQKSSQAPKLLFHYYDKDFNNEADTPDNFQSRRPNTSFCFLDIRSPGLGDTAMYLCATSPNLGLREQYFGPGTRLTVT.

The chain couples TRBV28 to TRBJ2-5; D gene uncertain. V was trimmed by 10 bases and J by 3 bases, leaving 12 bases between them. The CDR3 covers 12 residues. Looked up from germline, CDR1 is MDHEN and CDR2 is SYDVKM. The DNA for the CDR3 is TGTGCCACCGAACCTGGGGAAGAGACCCAGTACTTC. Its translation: CATEPGEETQYF.

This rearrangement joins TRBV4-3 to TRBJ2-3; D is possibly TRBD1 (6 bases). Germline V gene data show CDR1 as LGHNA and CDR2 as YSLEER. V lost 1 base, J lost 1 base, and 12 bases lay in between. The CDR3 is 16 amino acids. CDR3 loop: CASSQAQGVGTDTQYF. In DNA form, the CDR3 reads TGCGCCAGCAGCCAAGCACAGGGTGTGGGCACAGATACGCAGTATTTT.

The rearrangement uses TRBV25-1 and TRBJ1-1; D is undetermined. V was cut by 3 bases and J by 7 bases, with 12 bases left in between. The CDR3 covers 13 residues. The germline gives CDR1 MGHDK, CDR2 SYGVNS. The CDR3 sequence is CASSDPFGFEAFF. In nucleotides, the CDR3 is TGTGCCAGCAGTGACCCCTTCGGATTTGAAGCTTTCTTT. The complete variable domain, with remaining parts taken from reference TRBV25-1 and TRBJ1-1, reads EADIYQTPRYLVIGTGKKITLECSQTMGHDKMYWYQQDPGMELHLIHYSYGVNSTEKGDLSSESTVSRIRTEHFPLTLESARPSHTSQYLCASSDPFGFEAFFGQGTRLTVV.

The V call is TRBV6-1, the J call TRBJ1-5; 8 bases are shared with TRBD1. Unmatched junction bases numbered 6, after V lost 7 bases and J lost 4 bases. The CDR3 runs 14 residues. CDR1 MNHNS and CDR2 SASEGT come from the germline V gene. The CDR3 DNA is TGTGCCAGCAATCTGGACAGGGCAAATCAGCCCCAGCATTTT. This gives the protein CASNLDRANQPQHF.

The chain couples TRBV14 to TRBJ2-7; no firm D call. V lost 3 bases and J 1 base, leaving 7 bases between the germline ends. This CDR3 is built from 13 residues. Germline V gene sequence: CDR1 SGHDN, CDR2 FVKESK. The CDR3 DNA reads TGTGCCAGCAGCCACGGGCGGTCCTACGAGCAGTACTTC. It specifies CASSHGRSYEQYF.

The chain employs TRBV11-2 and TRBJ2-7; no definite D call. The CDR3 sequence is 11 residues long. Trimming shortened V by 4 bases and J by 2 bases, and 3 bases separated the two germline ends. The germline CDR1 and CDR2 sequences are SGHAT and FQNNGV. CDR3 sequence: CASSSAYEQYF. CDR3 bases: TGTGCCAGCAGCTCAGCCTACGAGCAGTACTTC.

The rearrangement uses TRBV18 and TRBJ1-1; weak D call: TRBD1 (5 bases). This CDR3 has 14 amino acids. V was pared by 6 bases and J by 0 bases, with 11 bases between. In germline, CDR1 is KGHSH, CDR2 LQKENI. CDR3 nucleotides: TGTGCCAGCTCGCAGGGAAGGTTGAACACTGAAGCTTTCTTT. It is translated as CASSQGRLNTEAFF.

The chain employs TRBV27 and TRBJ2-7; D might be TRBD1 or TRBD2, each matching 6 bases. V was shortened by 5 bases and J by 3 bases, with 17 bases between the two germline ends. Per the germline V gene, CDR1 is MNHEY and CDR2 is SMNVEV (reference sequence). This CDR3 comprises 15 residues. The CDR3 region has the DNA TGTGCCAGCAGTGAAAGGAGGGGGTTTGGCTACGAGCAGTACTTC. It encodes CASSERRGFGYEQYF.

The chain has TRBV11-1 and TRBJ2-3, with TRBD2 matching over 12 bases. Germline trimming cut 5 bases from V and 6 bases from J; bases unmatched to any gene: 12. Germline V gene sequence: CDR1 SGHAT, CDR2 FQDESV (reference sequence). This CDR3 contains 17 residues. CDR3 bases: TGTGCCAGCAGCCGTCTGACTAGCGGGAGTGTAGGCGATACGCAGTATTTT. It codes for CASSRLTSGSVGDTQYF.

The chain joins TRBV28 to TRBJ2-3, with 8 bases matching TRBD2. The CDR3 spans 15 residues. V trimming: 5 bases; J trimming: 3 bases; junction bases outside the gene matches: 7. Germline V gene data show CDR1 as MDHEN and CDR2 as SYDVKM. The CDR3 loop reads CASSPPAGETDTQYF. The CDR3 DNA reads TGTGCCAGCAGTCCCCCAGCGGGAGAGACAGATACGCAGTATTTT.

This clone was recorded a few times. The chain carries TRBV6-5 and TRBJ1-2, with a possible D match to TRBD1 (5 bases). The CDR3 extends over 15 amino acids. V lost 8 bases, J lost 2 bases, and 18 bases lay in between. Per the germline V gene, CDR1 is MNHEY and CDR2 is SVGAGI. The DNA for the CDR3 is TGTGCCAGCCATAGTACCGGCGGGGGGAACTATGGCTACACCTTC. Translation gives CASHSTGGGNYGYTF.

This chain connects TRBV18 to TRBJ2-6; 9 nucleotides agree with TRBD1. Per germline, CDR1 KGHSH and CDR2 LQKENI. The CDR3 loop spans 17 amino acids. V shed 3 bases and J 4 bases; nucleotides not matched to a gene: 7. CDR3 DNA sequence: TGTGCCAGCTCACCTCGGACAGGGGTGGGAGGGGCCAACGTCCTGACTTTC. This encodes CASSPRTGVGGANVLTF.

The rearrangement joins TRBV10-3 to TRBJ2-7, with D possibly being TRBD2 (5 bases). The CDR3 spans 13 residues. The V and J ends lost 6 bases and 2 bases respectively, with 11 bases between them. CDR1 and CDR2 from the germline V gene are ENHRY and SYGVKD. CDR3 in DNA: TGTGCCATCAGAAGAGAGGGAACCTACGAGCAGTACTTC. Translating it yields CAIRREGTYEQYF.

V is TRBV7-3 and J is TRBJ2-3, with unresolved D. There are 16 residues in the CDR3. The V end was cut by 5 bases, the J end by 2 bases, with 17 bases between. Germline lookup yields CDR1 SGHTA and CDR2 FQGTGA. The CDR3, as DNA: TGTGCCAGCAGCGGAAACCCGGGCCTTCTCACAGATACGCAGTATTTT. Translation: CASSGNPGLLTDTQYF. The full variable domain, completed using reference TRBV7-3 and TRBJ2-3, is GAGVSQTPSNKVTEKGKYVELRCDPISGHTALYWYRQSLGQGPEFLIYFQGTGAADDSGLPNDRFFAVRPEGSVSTLKIQRTERGDSAVYLCASSGNPGLLTDTQYFGPGTRLTVL.

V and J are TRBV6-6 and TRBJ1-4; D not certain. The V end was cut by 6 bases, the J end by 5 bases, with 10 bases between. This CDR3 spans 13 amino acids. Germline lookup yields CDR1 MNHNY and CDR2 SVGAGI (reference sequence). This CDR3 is CASRTGGNEKLFF. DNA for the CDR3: TGTGCCAGCAGGACGGGAGGGAATGAAAAACTGTTTTTT.

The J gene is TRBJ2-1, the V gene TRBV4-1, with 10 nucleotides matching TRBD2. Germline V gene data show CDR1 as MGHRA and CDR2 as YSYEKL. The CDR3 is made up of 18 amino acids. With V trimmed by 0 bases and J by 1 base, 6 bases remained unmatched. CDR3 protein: CASSQDLRTSGSYNEQFF. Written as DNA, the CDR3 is TGCGCCAGCAGCCAAGATCTCCGGACTAGCGGTTCCTACAATGAGCAGTTCTTC.

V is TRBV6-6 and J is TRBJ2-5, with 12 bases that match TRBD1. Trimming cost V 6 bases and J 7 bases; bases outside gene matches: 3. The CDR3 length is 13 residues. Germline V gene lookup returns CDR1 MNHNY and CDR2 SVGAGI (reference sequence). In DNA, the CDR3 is TGTGCCAGCAGGGCGGGACAGGGGGCGACCCAGTACTTC. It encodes CASRAGQGATQYF.

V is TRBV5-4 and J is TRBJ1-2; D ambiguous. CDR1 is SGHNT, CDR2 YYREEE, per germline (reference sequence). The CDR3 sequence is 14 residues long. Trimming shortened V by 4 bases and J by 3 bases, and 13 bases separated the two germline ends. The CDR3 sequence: CASSKPDGYYGYTF. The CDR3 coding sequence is TGTGCCAGCAGCAAGCCCGACGGATACTATGGCTACACCTTC.

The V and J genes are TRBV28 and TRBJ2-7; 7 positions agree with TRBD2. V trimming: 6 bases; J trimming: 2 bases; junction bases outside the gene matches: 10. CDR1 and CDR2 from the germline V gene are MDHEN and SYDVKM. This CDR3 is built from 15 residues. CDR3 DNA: TGTGCCAGCAGGCTATCAAGCGGGGCTCCCTACGAGCAGTACTTC. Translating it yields CASRLSSGAPYEQYF.

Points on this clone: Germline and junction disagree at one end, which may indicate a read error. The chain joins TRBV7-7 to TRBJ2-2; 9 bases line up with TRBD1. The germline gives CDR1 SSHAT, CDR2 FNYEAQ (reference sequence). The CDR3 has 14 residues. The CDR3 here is CASSTGTGLGELFF. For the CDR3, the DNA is TGTGCTAGCAGTACCGGGACAGGGCTCGGGGAGCTGTTTTTT. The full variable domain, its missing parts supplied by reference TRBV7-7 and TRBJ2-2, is GAGVSQSPRYKVTKRGQDVTLRCDPISSHATLYWYQQALGQGPEFLTYFNYEAQPDKSGLPSDRFSAERPEGSISTLTIQRTEQRDSAMYRCASSTGTGLGELFFGEGSRLTVL.